The 13 T cell receptor beta chains reported below all come from one sample, sequenced in a study of blood T cell repertoires in COVID-19. Clones were read by immunoSEQ multiplex PCR, and TCRdb kept only the in-frame ones, dropping some. The data contain about 68,000 clones, roughly 88% of them singletons. Sequencing input: peripheral blood. These receptors were taken from a man aged 50 to 59 with COVID-19, enrolled during active disease.

This chain uses TRBV7-8 with TRBJ1-1; TRBD1 might be the D (6 bases). The CDR3 is 15 residues long. The V end lost 4 bases, the J end lost 1 base, and 13 bases lay between the germline ends. Per germline, CDR1 SGHVS and CDR2 FQNEAQ. The CDR3 nucleotides are TGTGCCAGCAGCTCCCGGGAGGGGGGGAACACTGAAGCTTTCTTT. Its protein product is CASSSREGGNTEAFF.

J is TRBJ2-3 and V is TRBV9; D is uncertain. This CDR3 is built from 14 residues. V lost 0 bases and J 1 base, leaving 6 bases between the germline ends. Germline CDR1 and CDR2: SGDLS and YYNGEE. The CDR3 DNA follows: TGTGCCAGCAGCGTAGACCAGGGCACAGATACGCAGTATTTT. Translation gives CASSVDQGTDTQYF.

This chain joins TRBV5-4 and TRBJ1-1; 11 bases line up with TRBD1. V lost 7 bases and J lost 4; bases outside the gene matches: 12. Germline V CDR1 and CDR2: SGHNT, YYREEE (reference sequence). The CDR3 length is 16 residues. CDR3 sequence: CASSFGQGARGTEAFF. The CDR3 region has the DNA TGTGCCAGCTCCTTTGGACAGGGGGCGCGAGGCACTGAAGCTTTCTTT.

The V and J genes are TRBV7-2 and TRBJ1-5, with unresolved D. V lost 1 base and J 3 bases, leaving 10 bases between the germline ends. CDR3 length: 15 residues. The germline V gene encodes CDR1 SGHTA and CDR2 FQGNSA. The CDR3 spells CASSLVRGPNQPQHF. The CDR3 DNA reads TGTGCCAGCAGCTTAGTCAGAGGGCCCAATCAGCCCCAGCATTTT. The entire variable domain, with the rest obtained from reference TRBV7-2 and TRBJ1-5, is as follows: GAGVSQSPSNKVTEKGKDVELRCDPISGHTALYWYRQSLGQGLEFLIYFQGNSAPDKSGLPSDRFSAERTGGSVSTLTIQRTQQEDSAVYLCASSLVRGPNQPQHFGDGTRLSIL.

The chain uses TRBV6-2 or TRBV6-3 and TRBJ1-5, with D maybe TRBD1 (5 bases). Germline V lookup: CDR1 MNHEY, CDR2 SVGEGT. V lost 5 bases to trimming and J lost 2 bases, with 10 bases between them. The CDR3 length is 14 residues. The CDR3 reads CASSTPGGNQPQHF. CDR3 coding DNA: TGTGCCAGCAGTACCCCGGGGGGCAATCAGCCCCAGCATTTT.

The chain is built from TRBV10-3 and TRBJ2-7; 12 bases line up with TRBD1. Germline CDR1 reads ENHRY; CDR2 reads SYGVKD. V trimming: 11 bases; J trimming: 0 bases; junction bases outside the gene matches: 5. There are 14 residues in the CDR3. The CDR3 reads CAAGGQGASYEQYF. The CDR3, as DNA: TGTGCCGCCGGGGGACAGGGGGCCTCCTACGAGCAGTACTTC.

V gene TRBV3-1 (or the pseudogene TRBV3-2) combines with J gene TRBJ2-5; 9 bases fit TRBD2. CDR1 and CDR2 (germline): LGHDT, YNNKEL (reference sequence). The V and J ends lost 4 bases and 2 bases, in that order; junction bases with no gene match: 8. The CDR3 consists of 16 residues. CDR3 sequence: CASSPRTSVQQETQYF. The CDR3 bases are TGTGCCAGCAGCCCTCGGACTAGCGTACAGCAAGAGACCCAGTACTTC.

The J gene is TRBJ2-5, the V gene TRBV7-9; D might be TRBD1 (6 bases). CDR1 is SEHNR, CDR2 FQNEAQ, per germline (reference sequence). Trimming cost V 1 base and J 7 bases, with 16 bases left between them. The CDR3 consists of 15 residues. In nucleotides, the CDR3 is TGTGCCAGCAGCTTAGTATCCAGGGGCCCGGGGACCCAGTACTTC. Its translation: CASSLVSRGPGTQYF.

V is TRBV28 and J is TRBJ1-2; TRBD1 matches 7 bases. The CDR3 has 13 amino acids. V gave up 7 bases and J gave up 5 bases; unmatched junction bases: 7. Germline V gene lookup returns CDR1 MDHEN and CDR2 SYDVKM. The CDR3 sequence is CASTSQGEYGYTF. As DNA, the CDR3 is TGTGCCAGCACTTCGCAGGGGGAGTATGGCTACACCTTC.

V is TRBV28 and J is TRBJ1-3; a weak D match, TRBD1 (5 bases). The CDR3 is 13 residues long. The germline CDR1 and CDR2 sequences are MDHEN and SYDVKM. V shed 6 bases and J shed 0 bases, with 6 bases lying between them. CDR3 residues: CASRTDSGNTIYF. In DNA form, the CDR3 reads TGTGCCAGCAGGACAGACTCTGGAAACACCATATATTTT.

This chain connects TRBV11-3 to TRBJ2-3; a possible D gene is TRBD2 (7 bases). The V gene lost 6 bases and the J gene lost 4 bases, with 14 bases spanning the gap. The V gene's germline CDR1 is SGHNT and CDR2 YENEEA. The CDR3 extends over 14 amino acids. The CDR3 protein is CASSLGGASDTQYF. The DNA for the CDR3 is TGTGCCAGCAGTCTTGGGGGGGCGTCAGATACGCAGTATTTT.

V and J are TRBV29-1 and TRBJ2-7; D is possibly TRBD2 (5 bases). With 4 bases removed from V and 1 base from J, the gap between germline ends came to 14 bases. Germline V gene sequence: CDR1 SQVTM, CDR2 ANQGSEA. CDR3 length equals 14 residues. CDR3 residues: CSVVVRASSYEQYF. CDR3 nucleotide sequence: TGCAGCGTTGTAGTGAGGGCATCATCCTACGAGCAGTACTTC.

This CDR3 is CASSMVPQRHSGELFF. The CDR3 DNA sequence: TGTGCCAGTAGTATGGTCCCCCAACGACATTCCGGGGAGCTGTTTTTT. The chain links TRBV19 to TRBJ2-2; D is unclear. The CDR3 is 16 residues long. V dropped 3 bases and J dropped 6 bases, with 17 bases sitting between them. Germline V gene data show CDR1 as LNHDA and CDR2 as SQIVND (reference sequence).